One and the same sample provided the 6 T cell receptor beta chains below, sequenced in a study of blood T cell repertoires in COVID-19. Clones were sequenced by immunoSEQ multiplex PCR, and TCRdb holds only the in-frame ones, with some missing. The sample has more than 200,000 clones, 88% seen once. What was sequenced was PBMCs or T cells enriched from blood (not recorded which). These receptors were collected from a woman in her twenties or thirties who had been exposed to COVID-19.

This clone has only one observation. The chain combines TRBV15 with TRBJ2-3; 7 bases fit TRBD1. Trimming took 1 base from V and 4 from J; bases not matched to a gene: 8. The CDR3 covers 16 residues. Per the germline V gene, CDR1 is LNHNV and CDR2 is YYDKDF (reference sequence). Here the CDR3 DNA reads TGTGCCACCAGCAGAGTTTCCGGGACAGACGCAGATACGCAGTATTTT. Encoded protein: CATSRVSGTDADTQYF.

V is TRBV5-1 and J is TRBJ1-2, with 7 bases lining up with TRBD1. The CDR3 runs to 16 residues. Trimming cost V 3 bases and J 2 bases; bases outside gene matches: 10. In germline, CDR1 is SGHRS, CDR2 YFSETQ. The CDR3, as DNA: TGCGCCAGCAGCTGGGGGACAGCAGTTTCAAACTATGGCTACACCTTC. Translating gives CASSWGTAVSNYGYTF.

The chain carries TRBV5-5 and TRBJ1-6; no reliable D call. Germline V gives CDR1 SGHKS, CDR2 YYEKEE (reference sequence). The V gene lost 5 bases and the J gene lost 5 bases, with 11 bases spanning the gap. The CDR3 consists of 14 residues. This CDR3 is CASSLARNNSPLHF. The CDR3 region has the DNA TGTGCCAGCAGTCTGGCCAGGAATAATTCACCCCTCCACTTT.

The chain is built from TRBV5-4 and TRBJ1-1, with TRBD1 matching over 8 bases. Trimming cost V 4 bases and J 11 bases; bases outside gene matches: 22. In germline, CDR1 is SGHNT, CDR2 YYREEE (reference sequence). This CDR3 is 17 amino acids long. The CDR3 reads CASSDQPRQTGGKGAFF. In DNA, the CDR3 is TGTGCCAGCAGCGACCAACCGCGGCAAACAGGGGGAAAAGGTGCTTTCTTT.

This clone was recorded once. This chain connects TRBV7-9 to TRBJ1-2; TRBD1 agrees at 12 bases. This CDR3 is built from 15 residues. Trimming took 6 bases from V and 3 from J; bases not matched to a gene: 5. Germline V gene data show CDR1 as SEHNR and CDR2 as FQNEAQ (reference sequence). CDR3 in DNA: TGTGCCAGCAGTACCGGGACAGGGGGCTACTATGGCTACACCTTC. Translation: CASSTGTGGYYGYTF.

The chain employs TRBV7-9 and TRBJ1-1, with D possibly being TRBD1 (6 bases). CDR1 is SEHNR and CDR2 is FQNEAQ in the germline V gene (reference sequence). The CDR3 sequence is 15 residues long. V lost 3 bases, J lost 0 bases, and 11 bases lay in between. The DNA of the CDR3 is TGTGCCAGCAGCTTTCAGGGGCCATTGAACACTGAAGCTTTCTTT. Its translation is CASSFQGPLNTEAFF.